This is a list of T cell receptor beta chains from one sample in a study of cytomegalovirus exposure and HLA in healthy donors. Libraries were prepared by immunoSEQ multiplex PCR; TCRdb keeps only in-frame clonotypes and omits some of them. The sample gives roughly 60,000 clones, approximately 80% of which show up once; approximately 3.6% is in the top ten. Sequences were obtained from PBMCs. Every receptor here comes from a woman in her 40s in good health and CMV-seropositive. Each CDR3 is given with its conserved first and last residue. The D gene is left open where the match is weak. Size is stated for part of the rows, as once, few or many counts, or as a class when the clone is expanded.

d_call,v_call,clone_size,j_call,cdr3_nt,cdr3_aa
TRBD1,TRBV4-1,.,TRBJ2-5,TGCGCCAGCAGCCAAGGACAGGGCAGCGTCGCCAAAGAGACCCAGTACTTC,CASSQGQGSVAKETQYF
.,TRBV27,.,TRBJ2-7,TGTGCCAGCAGTTTATCAGGGGCCTACGAGCAGTACTTC,CASSLSGAYEQYF
TRBD2,TRBV4-1,.,TRBJ2-7,TGCGCCAGCAGCCAAGCGTTGCTAGCGGACTCCTACGAGCAGTACTTC,CASSQALLADSYEQYF
.,TRBV5-1,.,TRBJ1-1,TGCGCCAGCAGCTTGGTTGGCGGAAGCATGAACACTGAAGCTTTCTTT,CASSLVGGSMNTEAFF
.,TRBV4-1,once,TRBJ1-1,TGCGCCAGCAGCCCCCGATCCAGTTCGAACACTGAAGCTTTCTTT,CASSPRSSSNTEAFF
TRBD1,TRBV7-2,.,TRBJ1-1,TGTGCCAGCAGCTTAGACCAGGGGGCATTCGGCACTGAAGCTTTCTTT,CASSLDQGAFGTEAFF
TRBD1,TRBV5-1,.,TRBJ2-2,TGCGCCAGCAGCCCGGGGACAGGGAACACCGGGGAGCTGTTTTTT,CASSPGTGNTGELFF
.,TRBV7-9,.,TRBJ1-6,TGTTCCAGCAGCTTTAGTGGGGGACAAGAATATTCACCCCTCCACTTT,CSSSFSGGQEYSPLHF
.,TRBV10-1,.,TRBJ2-3,TGCGCCGTGGAGGAGCACCCCACAGATACGCAGTATTTT,CAVEEHPTDTQYF
TRBD1,TRBV4-2,.,TRBJ1-2,TGTGCCAGCAGCCAAGATCTGACAGGGGGATTCTATGGCTACACCTTC,CASSQDLTGGFYGYTF
TRBD1,TRBV18,.,TRBJ1-4,TGTGCCAGCTCACCACCTAACAGGGGCAAAAAACTGTTTTTT,CASSPPNRGKKLFF
TRBD1,TRBV5-5,.,TRBJ1-4,TGTGCCAGCAGCACCGGGACAGCTTTAAGTAATGAAAAACTGTTTTTT,CASSTGTALSNEKLFF
TRBD2,TRBV4-2,once,TRBJ2-3,TGTGCCAGCAGCCTCAGGACGGCGGGGGGGCTCACAGATACGCAGTATTTT,CASSLRTAGGLTDTQYF
.,TRBV5-1,.,TRBJ2-1,TGCGCCAGCGCAACTTCCGGGACACTCTACAATGAGCAGTTCTTC,CASATSGTLYNEQFF
.,TRBV2,.,TRBJ1-1,TGTGCCAGCAGTGCCTCGGCAGGGATGGGAATAAAGGGGACTGAAGCTTTCTTT,CASSASAGMGIKGTEAFF
TRBD2,TRBV19,.,TRBJ2-4,TGTGCCAGTACCACCGGGGGGGCCAAAAACATTCAGTACTTC,CASTTGGAKNIQYF
TRBD1,TRBV28,.,TRBJ1-2,TGTGCCAGCAGTGTTGGGACAGGCTATGGCTACACCTTC,CASSVGTGYGYTF
.,TRBV21-1,.,TRBJ1-2,TGTGCCAGCAGCAAAGGCCCTGAGGGATTAAACTATGGCTACACCTTC,CASSKGPEGLNYGYTF
TRBD1,TRBV30,.,TRBJ2-3,TGTGCTGGGACAGTTTACACAGATACGCAGTATTTT,CAGTVYTDTQYF
.,TRBV7-8,few,TRBJ2-5,TGTGCCAGCAGCCTGCGACTACCCCAGAAGACCCAGTACTTC,CASSLRLPQKTQYF
TRBD1,TRBV7-9,.,TRBJ1-6,TGTGCCAGCAACAGGGGCTCTAATTCACCCCTCCACTTT,CASNRGSNSPLHF
TRBD2,TRBV5-4,.,TRBJ2-1,TGTGCCAGCAATCGGGGGGGCCTGAATGAGCAGTTCTTC,CASNRGGLNEQFF
.,TRBV5-4,few,TRBJ1-2,TGTGCCAGCAGCTTGTACGGGGGCTATGGCTACACCTTC,CASSLYGGYGYTF
.,TRBV5-1,.,TRBJ2-7,TGCGCCAGCAGCTTGGGACAGAGCTCCTACGAGCAGTACTTC,CASSLGQSSYEQYF
TRBD1,TRBV9,.,TRBJ1-1,TGTGCCAGCAGCGCAGGGACAGGCCCCGGTGGGATGACTGAAGCTTTCTTT,CASSAGTGPGGMTEAFF
TRBD1,TRBV9,.,TRBJ1-2,TGTGCCAGCAGCGTAGGGGGACAGGGAGTCTATGGCTACACCTTC,CASSVGGQGVYGYTF
.,TRBV9,few,TRBJ1-1,TGTGCCAGCAGCGGAGATGACAGACCGCTTGGCACTGAAGCTTTCTTT,CASSGDDRPLGTEAFF
.,TRBV12-2,few,TRBJ2-3,TGTGCAAGTCGCTTAGCGTACCGGGAAGTAGGGCAGTATTTT,CASRLAYREVGQYF
TRBD1,TRBV7-9,few,TRBJ2-7,TGTGCCAGCAGCTTCGGCACAGACAGGGGGCTGGAGTACTTC,CASSFGTDRGLEYF
.,TRBV19,.,TRBJ2-7,TGTGCCAGTAGTAACGGGGCCTACGAGCAGTACTTC,CASSNGAYEQYF
TRBD2,TRBV15,once,TRBJ2-2,TGTGCCACCAGGGAAGGACTAGCGGGGGCCGGGGAGCTGTTTTTT,CATREGLAGAGELFF
TRBD2,TRBV5-1,.,TRBJ2-5,TGCGCCAGCAGCCGTAGGCGGGGGGGCCGTTCTCAAGAGACCCAGTACTTC,CASSRRRGGRSQETQYF
.,TRBV29-1,.,TRBJ1-2,TGCAGCGTTGAAGCAGGGGTGGGCTACACCTTC,CSVEAGVGYTF
.,TRBV2,few,TRBJ2-5,TGTGCCAGCAGAGAACCACAGGGCGGCCAAGAGACCCAGTACTTC,CASREPQGGQETQYF
TRBD2,TRBV7-9,.,TRBJ2-7,TGTGCCAGCAGCTTAGTTAGAACTAGCGGGGTGTACGAGCAGTACTTC,CASSLVRTSGVYEQYF
.,TRBV10-3,.,TRBJ1-5,TGTGCCATCAGTGAGTCGTTGGGGCTGCAGGGTGGCAATCAGCCCCAGCATTTT,CAISESLGLQGGNQPQHF
.,TRBV29-1,.,TRBJ2-7,TGCAGCGTCGAAGGAGGCCACGAGCAGTACTTC,CSVEGGHEQYF
.,TRBV4-1,.,TRBJ1-1,TGCGCCAGCAGCCAAGATGGGCGGGGCAGGGCTATGAACACTGAAGCTTTCTTT,CASSQDGRGRAMNTEAFF
.,TRBV5-4,.,TRBJ2-1,TGTGCCAGCAGCCGGGGCGGGGGCCAGCCCGACAATGAGCAGTTCTTC,CASSRGGGQPDNEQFF
.,TRBV5-4,.,TRBJ2-7,TGTGCCAGCAGCCCGGAAGCACAGACCCTCTACGAGCAGTACTTC,CASSPEAQTLYEQYF
TRBD1,TRBV27,.,TRBJ1-1,TGTGCCAGCAGTTGGGACAGGGGTGTCACTGAAGCTTTCTTT,CASSWDRGVTEAFF
.,TRBV7-9,once,TRBJ2-3,TGTGCCAGCAGCTCGATTCCGGGACAAGGCATAGATACGCAGTATTTT,CASSSIPGQGIDTQYF
TRBD1,TRBV6-5,.,TRBJ2-5,TGTGCCAGCAGTTACCCCGGGACAGGGGGCGAAGAGACCCAGTACTTC,CASSYPGTGGEETQYF
TRBD1,TRBV7-6,.,TRBJ1-1,TGTGCCAGCAGCCGATACAGGGGTGTGGAGAACACTGAAGCTTTCTTT,CASSRYRGVENTEAFF
.,TRBV4-1,.,TRBJ2-3,TGCGCCAGCAGCCCCCTCCTACGGTCGGATACGCAGTATTTT,CASSPLLRSDTQYF